Described below is a single T cell receptor (beta chain) sequence and its context. Its target is unknown. This sample was included in a study of PD-1 blockade in classical Hodgkin lymphoma. TCRdb keeps only in-frame clones here, not all; method: immunoSEQ multiplex PCR. This table has 25,000 to 35,000 clones, 85% to 95% appearing once. Regarding the study as a whole: Differences between repertoires have undefined causes, possibly disease activity or prior therapy. Reports indicated that newly diagnosed patients had lower baseline TCR diversity than healthy donors did.

This sample's time point: newly diagnosed, previously untreated cHL patient sample. The authors compared against newly diagnosed, untreated classical Hodgkin lymphoma PBMCs. The ends lost 0 bases at V and 5 bases at J; junction bases unmatched: 4. The CDR3 loop spans 14 amino acids. CDR1 is SGDLS and CDR2 is YYNGEE in the germline V gene. The sequence came from a human donor with classical Hodgkin lymphoma. J is TRBJ1-1 and V is TRBV9; 7 nucleotides line up with TRBD1. The source material was peripheral blood mononuclear cells (PBMCs). CDR3 nucleotide sequence: TGTGCCAGCAGCGTAGGACAGGGTGGGACTGAAGCTTTCTTT. Residues: CASSVGQGGTEAFF.